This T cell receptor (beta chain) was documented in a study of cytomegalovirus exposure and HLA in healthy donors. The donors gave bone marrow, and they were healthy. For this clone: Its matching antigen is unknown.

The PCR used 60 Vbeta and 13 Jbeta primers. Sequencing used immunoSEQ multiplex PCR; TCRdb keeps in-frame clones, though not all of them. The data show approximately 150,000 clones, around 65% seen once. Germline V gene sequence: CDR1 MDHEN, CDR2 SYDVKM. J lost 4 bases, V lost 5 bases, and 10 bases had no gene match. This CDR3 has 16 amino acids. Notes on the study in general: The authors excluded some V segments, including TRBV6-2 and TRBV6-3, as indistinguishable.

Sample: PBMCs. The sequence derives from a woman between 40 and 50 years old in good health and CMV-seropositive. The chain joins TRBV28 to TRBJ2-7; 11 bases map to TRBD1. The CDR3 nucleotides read TGTGCCAGCAGTCTCAGGACAGGGGGCTCTACTTACGAGCAGTACTTC. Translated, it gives CASSLRTGGSTYEQYF.